These T cell receptor beta chains were read from a single sample in a study of T cells after yellow fever vaccination. TCRdb independently ran MiXCR on the 5' RACE reads; one entry per CDR3 protein. The sample yields 350,000 or so distinct CDR3 sequences, 7% to 10% seen once. Sequenced material: PBMCs, taken approximately 40 days after the first yellow fever vaccination. These receptors originate from a man younger than 35 who received the YFV17D yellow fever vaccine. CDR3s include the opening cysteine and the closing phenylalanine or tryptophan. Fields, in order: V gene, D gene, J gene, clone size, CDR3 protein, CDR3 DNA. D genes are given only for firm matches. Clone size is stated in some rows and not others, as once, few, many or a class when expanded.

TRBV4-1,-,TRBJ1-3,few,CASSPRAGVGNTIYF,TGCGCCAGCAGCCCTAGAGCAGGGGTCGGAAACACCATATATTTT
TRBV7-7,TRBD1,TRBJ1-3,-,CASSSYPPGQGTGNTIYF,TGTGCTAGCAGCTCATACCCACCGGGACAGGGAACTGGAAACACCATATATTTT
TRBV29-1,-,TRBJ2-1,-,CSVDTWASEQFF,TGCAGCGTTGACACTTGGGCGAGTGAGCAGTTCTTC
TRBV11-1,-,TRBJ2-5,few,CASSSYPAGRQETQYF,TGTGCCAGCAGTTCGTATCCGGCGGGGCGGCAAGAGACCCAGTACTTC
TRBV5-6,-,TRBJ1-1,few,CASSTYRVGTEAFF,TGTGCCAGCAGCACCTACAGGGTGGGCACTGAAGCTTTCTTT
TRBV6-1,TRBD2,TRBJ2-2,-,CASGSGGRWTGELFF,TGTGCCAGCGGGAGCGGGGGGCGGTGGACCGGGGAGCTGTTTTTT
TRBV19,-,TRBJ1-5,-,CASSMLGQPQHF,TGTGCCAGTAGTATGCTAGGTCAGCCCCAGCATTTT
TRBV5-1,-,TRBJ2-2,few,CASSLEPNTGELFF,TGCGCCAGCAGCTTGGAGCCAAACACCGGGGAGCTGTTTTTT
TRBV20-1,TRBD1,TRBJ1-2,many,CSARDYRGHGYTF,TGCAGTGCTAGAGACTACAGGGGACATGGCTACACCTTC
TRBV7-2,TRBD2,TRBJ2-5,few,CASSLGRGGPSETQYF,TGTGCCAGCAGCTTAGGGCGGGGGGGCCCTTCAGAGACCCAGTACTTC
TRBV7-2,-,TRBJ1-5,few,CASSWAGGPQHF,TGTGCCAGCAGCTGGGCGGGCGGACCCCAGCATTTT
TRBV20-1,TRBD1,TRBJ1-1,few,CSARVPNRGGTEAFF,TGCAGTGCTAGAGTCCCCAACAGGGGAGGGACTGAAGCTTTCTTT
TRBV12-3/TRBV12-4,TRBD2,TRBJ2-1,many,CASGYSGGAFNEQFF,TGTGCCAGCGGTTATAGCGGGGGGGCCTTCAATGAGCAGTTCTTC
TRBV19,TRBD2,TRBJ2-1,few,CASSIFSTSEYNEQFF,TGTGCCAGTAGTATTTTTTCGACTAGCGAGTACAATGAGCAGTTCTTC
TRBV6-5,-,TRBJ2-2,many,CASSYSRGWQMNTGELFF,TGTGCCAGCAGTTACTCTAGGGGTTGGCAGATGAACACCGGGGAGCTGTTTTTT
TRBV30,-,TRBJ2-3,few,CAWSVRIRRGRRTDTQYF,TGTGCCTGGAGTGTACGCATACGCCGGGGGAGGCGCACAGATACGCAGTATTTT
TRBV28,-,TRBJ2-5,-,CASSSETQYF,TGTGCCAGCAGCTCTGAGACCCAGTACTTC
TRBV9,-,TRBJ1-6,few,CASGRLGNSPLHF,TGTGCCAGCGGGAGACTGGGGAATTCACCCCTCCACTTT
TRBV12-3/TRBV12-4,-,TRBJ1-3,few,CASSRGQEGNTIYF,TGTGCCAGCAGCCGGGGGCAGGAGGGAAACACCATATATTTT
TRBV5-1,TRBD1,TRBJ1-2,many,CASSEGQGGYGYTF,TGCGCCAGCAGCGAGGGACAGGGCGGCTATGGCTACACCTTC
TRBV7-2,TRBD1,TRBJ1-2,few,CASSPQGQTYGYTF,TGTGCCAGCAGCCCCCAGGGACAGACTTATGGCTACACCTTC
TRBV20-1,TRBD1,TRBJ2-7,-,CSSQGQGPYEQYF,TGCAGTTCCCAGGGACAGGGGCCCTACGAGCAGTACTTC
TRBV20-1,-,TRBJ2-5,many,CSARDPRTQYF,TGCAGTGCTCGGGACCCTCGGACCCAGTACTTC
TRBV20-1,-,TRBJ1-5,few,CSARGGAGDQPQHF,TGCAGTGCTAGAGGGGGGGCCGGGGATCAGCCCCAGCATTTT
TRBV6-5,-,TRBJ2-1,few,CASRTNNEQFF,TGTGCCAGCAGAACCAACAATGAGCAGTTCTTC
TRBV7-9,TRBD2,TRBJ2-1,few,CASSAPSGGQKWQFF,TGTGCCAGCAGCGCACCTAGCGGGGGCCAAAAATGGCAGTTCTTC
TRBV14,-,TRBJ2-1,few,CASSHDRGRGDEQFF,TGTGCCAGCAGCCACGACAGGGGTCGGGGGGATGAGCAGTTCTTC
TRBV10-3,-,TRBJ2-3,few,CAISEYVDTQYF,TGTGCCATCAGTGAGTACGTAGATACGCAGTATTTT